This T cell receptor beta chain was recorded in a study of response to subunit inactivated influenza vaccine. General study points: With each seasonal influenza vaccination, the authors suggested, few new T cells are recruited.

Via MiXCR, TCRdb re-called the RT-PCR reads, giving one row per CDR3 protein. The table records over 650,000 distinct CDR3 sequences, roughly 18% of them present only once. Turning to this clonotype: The antigen remains undetermined.

V gave up 0 bases and J gave up 3 bases; unmatched junction bases: 10. Germline lookup yields CDR1 MNHEY and CDR2 SVGEGT. There are 19 residues in the CDR3. The sequencing here drew on PBMCs from blood, taken about 5 days after vaccination. This TCR was sampled from a man aged 45 to 65 who received an inactivated influenza vaccine. This chain links TRBV6-2 or TRBV6-3 with TRBJ2-7; 14 nucleotides agree with TRBD2. The CDR3 region has the DNA TGTGCCAGCAGTTACTCAATCTCGGGACTAGCGGGGGCTCTCTACGAGCAGTACTTC. Its protein product is CASSYSISGLAGALYEQYF.